A single sample is the source of the 12 T cell receptor beta chains below, sequenced in a study of T cells in Graves' hyperthyroidism and ophthalmopathy. RNA transcripts served as the template for amplifying TCR beta CDR3 regions. HTBI primers were used for first-round RT-PCR of the TCR CDR3. One entry per CDR3 protein, called by TCRdb with MiXCR from the multiplex PCR reads. The table has about 680,000 distinct CDR3 sequences, roughly 32% seen once. Sequenced input: blood. The receptors come from a woman aged 40 to 50 with Graves' hyperthyroidism.

This clonotype was counted only a few times. CDR3 nucleotide sequence: TGTGCCAGCAGCTTAGGCACACATACCAGACAGGTATTGGGTGAAGCTTTCTTT. Protein sequence: CASSLGTHTRQVLGEAFF. The chain couples TRBV7-9 to TRBJ1-1; TRBD1 is a possible D gene (6 bases). CDR1 is SEHNR, CDR2 FQNEAQ, per germline (reference sequence). The CDR3 consists of 18 residues. V was pared by 1 base and J by 7 bases, with 25 bases between.

The chain recombines TRBV19 with TRBJ1-2, with unresolved D. CDR3 size: 15 residues. V lost 6 bases, J lost 0 bases, and 14 bases lay in between. Per germline, CDR1 LNHDA and CDR2 SQIVND (reference sequence). The CDR3 loop reads CASSPNGGTNYGYTF. The CDR3 bases are TGTGCCAGTAGCCCCAACGGCGGAACTAACTATGGCTACACCTTC.

This clonotype appeared once. V gene TRBV20-1 combines with J gene TRBJ2-5; D may be TRBD1 or TRBD2 (6 bases each). The germline V gene has CDR1 DFQATT and CDR2 SNEGSKA (reference sequence). CDR3 length: 15 amino acids. The ends were cut back, 3 bases at V and 1 base at J, with 15 bases in the middle. CDR3 amino acids: CSARGRGGPQETQYF. The CDR3 bases are TGCAGTGCTAGGGGAAGAGGGGGGCCCCAAGAGACCCAGTACTTC.

There are a few counts of this clonotype. The rearrangement links TRBV4-3 to TRBJ2-7, with D tentatively TRBD1 (6 bases). V dropped 4 bases and J dropped 7 bases, with 14 bases sitting between them. The CDR3 loop spans 13 amino acids. The germline V gene has CDR1 LGHNA and CDR2 YSLEER. The CDR3 is CASSRVRGREQYF. The CDR3 nucleotides are TGCGCCAGCAGCCGCGTCAGGGGTCGAGAGCAGTACTTC.

This clonotype was recorded at least ten times. The chain combines TRBV9 with TRBJ1-2; D is undetermined. Germline V gene data show CDR1 as SGDLS and CDR2 as YYNGEE. Trimming removed 6 bases at V and 6 bases at J, with 18 bases between. This CDR3 spans 14 amino acids. The CDR3 spells CASTPERARDGYTF. CDR3 DNA: TGTGCCAGCACCCCGGAGCGGGCAAGGGATGGCTACACCTTC.

V gene TRBV6-5 combines with J gene TRBJ1-2, with 9 bases fitting TRBD1. Per germline, CDR1 MNHEY and CDR2 SVGAGI. CDR3 length equals 17 residues. V dropped 7 bases and J dropped 7; count of bases not matched to a gene: 19. The CDR3 DNA sequence: TGTGCCAGCACAAGAAGTACCCCCGGGACAGGGATGGGTGGCTACACCTTC. Translation gives CASTRSTPGTGMGGYTF.

This clonotype was detected once. The rearrangement links TRBV12-3 or TRBV12-4 to TRBJ1-1; D is perhaps TRBD1 (5 bases). The CDR3 sequence is 17 residues long. V lost 5 bases, J lost 4 bases, and 23 bases lay in between. The CDR3 DNA sequence: TGTGCCAGCAGTGAAGGAGGTTGGGACGGTCACAGCACTGAAGCTTTCTTT. It translates to CASSEGGWDGHSTEAFF.

V and J are TRBV4-1 and TRBJ2-2, with D perhaps TRBD1 (5 bases). The CDR3 spans 17 residues. CDR1 and CDR2 (germline): MGHRA, YSYEKL. Trimming left V 5 bases short and J 2 bases short, with 18 bases between. The CDR3 DNA is TGCGCCAGCAGCGGAGTTACAGGATGGATAAACACCGGGGAGCTGTTTTTT. Translating gives CASSGVTGWINTGELFF.

The V and J genes are TRBV9 and TRBJ2-2, with 7 positions matching TRBD2. Per the germline V gene, CDR1 is SGDLS and CDR2 is YYNGEE. The J segment lost 1 base and the V segment lost 4 bases, leaving 10 bases of the junction unmatched. The CDR3 contains 17 residues. The CDR3 region is CASSQGFQRGNTGELFF. In DNA, the CDR3 is TGTGCCAGCAGCCAAGGATTCCAGCGGGGGAACACCGGGGAGCTGTTTTTT.

The chain couples TRBV7-9 to TRBJ2-5; 7 nucleotides align to TRBD1. The CDR3 has 14 amino acids. The J segment lost 2 bases and the V segment lost 6 bases, leaving 6 bases of the junction unmatched. Germline V gene lookup returns CDR1 SEHNR and CDR2 FQNEAQ (reference sequence). The CDR3 DNA reads as TGTGCCAGCAGGAGCGACAGGGAACAAGAGACCCAGTACTTC. Translating it yields CASRSDREQETQYF.

This clonotype was counted many times. V is TRBV10-3 and J is TRBJ1-3; D unclear. CDR3 length equals 12 residues. Trimming removed 10 bases at V and 2 bases at J, with 9 bases between. The germline V gene has CDR1 ENHRY and CDR2 SYGVKD. The CDR3 is CATEGPGNTIYF. The CDR3 bases are TGTGCCACCGAGGGTCCTGGAAACACCATATATTTT.

In its sample, this clonotype was seen many times. V is TRBV7-8 and J is TRBJ2-6; D possibly corresponds to TRBD2 (5 bases). Looked up from germline, CDR1 is SGHVS and CDR2 is FQNEAQ. The CDR3 covers 15 residues. Trimming pared 5 bases from V and 0 bases from J, leaving 8 bases between. In DNA, the CDR3 is TGTGCCAGCAGCCCTAGCAGCTCTGGGGCCAACGTCCTGACTTTC. Protein product: CASSPSSSGANVLTF.